This T cell receptor (beta chain) was observed in a study of monozygotic twins with inflammatory bowel disease. CDR1 and CDR2 from the germline V gene are SGHRS and YFSETQ. The CDR3 length is 14 residues. After skipping T cell sorting, the authors isolated total RNA from whole blood. TCRdb processed the 5' RACE reads again and assigns one entry to each CDR3 protein, with no DNA. This sample contains about 170,000 distinct CDR3 sequences. The sequencing input was blood. The chain joins TRBV5-1 to TRBJ1-1; TCRdb picks TRBD1, but there is no DNA to check that call. The receptor comes from a human donor with ulcerative colitis or Crohn's disease, or a healthy co-twin of an affected twin (not recorded which). CDR3 loop: CASSGGTANTEAFF.